The clone carrying this T cell receptor (beta chain) was detected a few times. Its antigen is as yet unknown. These data belong to a study of T cell repertoires in cytomegalovirus infection. The CDR3 loop spans 12 amino acids. Trimming pared 2 bases from V and 7 bases from J, leaving 8 bases between. Germline CDR1 MNHEY, CDR2 SVGAGI. TCRdb called the reads again in MiXCR, with one record for every CDR3 protein. The sample lists some 920,000 distinct CDR3 sequences, under 40% occurring once. This TCR came from a human donor in good health (CMV status not recorded). Some clones in this sample may be carry-over from other donors' samples. The chain has TRBV6-5 and TRBJ1-2; D ambiguous. This material consisted of cultured CD8+ T cells from PBMCs, taken from culture after CMV antigen stimulation. CDR3 amino acids: CASSYEGFGYTF. The CDR3 DNA follows: TGTGCCAGCAGTTACGAGGGTTTTGGCTACACCTTC.